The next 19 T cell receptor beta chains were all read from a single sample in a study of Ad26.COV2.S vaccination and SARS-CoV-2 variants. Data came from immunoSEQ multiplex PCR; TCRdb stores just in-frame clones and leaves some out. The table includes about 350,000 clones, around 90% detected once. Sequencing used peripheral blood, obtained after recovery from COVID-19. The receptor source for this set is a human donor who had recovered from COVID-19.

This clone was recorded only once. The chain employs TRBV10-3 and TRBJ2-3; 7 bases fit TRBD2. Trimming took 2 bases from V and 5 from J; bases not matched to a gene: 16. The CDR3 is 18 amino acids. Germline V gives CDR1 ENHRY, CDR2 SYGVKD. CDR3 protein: CAISEEDGGGRVGDTQYF. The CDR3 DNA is TGTGCCATCAGTGAGGAAGACGGTGGGGGGAGGGTCGGAGATACGCAGTATTTT.

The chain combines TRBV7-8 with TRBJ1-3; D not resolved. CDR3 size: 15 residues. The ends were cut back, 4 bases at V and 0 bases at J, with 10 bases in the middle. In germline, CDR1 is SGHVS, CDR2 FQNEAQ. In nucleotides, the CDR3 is TGTGCCAGCAGCTCGGACTTTTACTCTGGAAACACCATATATTTT. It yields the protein CASSSDFYSGNTIYF.

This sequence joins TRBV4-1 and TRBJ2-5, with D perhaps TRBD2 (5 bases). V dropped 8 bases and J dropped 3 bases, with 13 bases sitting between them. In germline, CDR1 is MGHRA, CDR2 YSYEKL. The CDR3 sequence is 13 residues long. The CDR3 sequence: CASSRLLKETQYF. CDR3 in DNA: TGCGCCAGCTCGAGACTACTTAAAGAGACCCAGTACTTC.

CDR3 DNA: TGCAGCGTAATGTTCGGGGGTTACGAGCAGTTCTTC. This codes for CSVMFGGYEQFF. The rearrangement uses TRBV29-1 and TRBJ2-1; D may be TRBD2 (6 bases). The length of the CDR3 is 12 residues. Germline lookup yields CDR1 SQVTM and CDR2 ANQGSEA. Trimming stripped 6 bases from V and 10 bases from J, with 16 bases between.

Here the CDR3 reads CASSLVVAGGHYNEQFF. DNA for the CDR3: TGTGCCAGCAGCTTAGTGGTGGCGGGGGGGCATTACAATGAGCAGTTCTTC. This sequence joins TRBV7-2 and TRBJ2-1, with 9 nucleotides matching TRBD2. The germline V gene has CDR1 SGHTA and CDR2 FQGNSA. The length of the CDR3 is 17 residues. J gave up 4 bases and V 1 base, and 8 bases lay outside the gene matches.

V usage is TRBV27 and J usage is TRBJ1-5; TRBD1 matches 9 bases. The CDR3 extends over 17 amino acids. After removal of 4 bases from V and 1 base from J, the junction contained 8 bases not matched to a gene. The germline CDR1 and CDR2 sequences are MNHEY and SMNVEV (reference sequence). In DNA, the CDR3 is TGTGCCAGCAGTTCTGGACAGGGGCTAGGGAGCAATCAGCCCCAGCATTTT. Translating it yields CASSSGQGLGSNQPQHF.

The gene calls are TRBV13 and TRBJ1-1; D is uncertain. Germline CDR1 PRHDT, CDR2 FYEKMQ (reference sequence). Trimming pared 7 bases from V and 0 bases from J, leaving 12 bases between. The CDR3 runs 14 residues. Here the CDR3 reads CASILRGVNTEAFF. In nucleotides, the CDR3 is TGTGCCAGCATCCTCCGTGGGGTGAACACTGAAGCTTTCTTT.

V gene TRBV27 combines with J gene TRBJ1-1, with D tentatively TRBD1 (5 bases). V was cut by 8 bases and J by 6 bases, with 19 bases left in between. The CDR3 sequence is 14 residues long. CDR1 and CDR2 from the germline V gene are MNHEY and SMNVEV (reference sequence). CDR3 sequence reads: CASGKGHSPSEAFF. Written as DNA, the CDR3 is TGTGCCAGCGGAAAAGGACACTCCCCATCTGAAGCTTTCTTT.

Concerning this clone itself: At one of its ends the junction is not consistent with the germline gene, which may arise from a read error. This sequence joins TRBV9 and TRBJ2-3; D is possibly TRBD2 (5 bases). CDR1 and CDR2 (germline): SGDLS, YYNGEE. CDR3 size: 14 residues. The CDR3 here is CASTVGSSTDTQYF. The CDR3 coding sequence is TGTGCCAGCACCGTAGGGAGTAGCACAGATACGCAGTATTTT.

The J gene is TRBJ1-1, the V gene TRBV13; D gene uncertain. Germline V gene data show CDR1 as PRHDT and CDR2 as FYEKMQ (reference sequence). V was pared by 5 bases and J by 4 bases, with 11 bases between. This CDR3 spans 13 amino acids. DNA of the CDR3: TGTGCCAGCAGCCCCTGGGGTGCCACTGAAGCTTTCTTT. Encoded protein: CASSPWGATEAFF. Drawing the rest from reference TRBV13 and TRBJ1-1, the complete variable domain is AAGVIQSPRHLIKEKRETATLKCYPIPRHDTVYWYQQGPGQDPQFLISFYEKMQSDKGSIPDRFSAQQFSDYHSELNMSSLELGDSALYFCASSPWGATEAFFGQGTRLTVV.

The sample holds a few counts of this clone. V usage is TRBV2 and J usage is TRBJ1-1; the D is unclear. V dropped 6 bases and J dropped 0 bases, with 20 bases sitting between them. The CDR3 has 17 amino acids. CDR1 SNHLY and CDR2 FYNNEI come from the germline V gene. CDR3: CASSLTIRGIMNTEAFF. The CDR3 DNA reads TGTGCCAGCAGCCTAACGATACGAGGGATAATGAACACTGAAGCTTTCTTT.

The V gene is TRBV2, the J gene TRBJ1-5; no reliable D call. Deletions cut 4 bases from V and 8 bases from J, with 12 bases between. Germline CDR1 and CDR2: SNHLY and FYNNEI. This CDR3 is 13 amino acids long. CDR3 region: CASSVSELKPQHF. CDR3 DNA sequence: TGTGCCAGCAGTGTTTCGGAGCTCAAGCCCCAGCATTTT.

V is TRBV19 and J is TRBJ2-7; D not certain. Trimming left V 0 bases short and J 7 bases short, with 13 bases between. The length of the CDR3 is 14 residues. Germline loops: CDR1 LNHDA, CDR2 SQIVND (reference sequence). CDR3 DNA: TGTGCCAGTAGTATAGACCGGACGAGAGAGGAGCAGTACTTC. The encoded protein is CASSIDRTREEQYF.

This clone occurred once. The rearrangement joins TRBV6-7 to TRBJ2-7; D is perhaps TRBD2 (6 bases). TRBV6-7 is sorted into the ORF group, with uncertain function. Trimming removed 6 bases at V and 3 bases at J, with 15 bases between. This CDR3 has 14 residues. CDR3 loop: CASSQLTGSYEQYF. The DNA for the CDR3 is TGTGCCAGCAGCCAACTAACCGGGAGCTACGAGCAGTACTTC.

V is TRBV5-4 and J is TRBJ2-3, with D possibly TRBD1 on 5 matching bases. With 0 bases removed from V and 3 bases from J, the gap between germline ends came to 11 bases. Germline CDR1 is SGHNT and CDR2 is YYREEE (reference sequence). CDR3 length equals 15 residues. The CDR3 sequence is CASSLVSRVTDTQYF. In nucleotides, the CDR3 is TGTGCCAGCAGCTTGGTCTCCAGGGTAACAGATACGCAGTATTTT.

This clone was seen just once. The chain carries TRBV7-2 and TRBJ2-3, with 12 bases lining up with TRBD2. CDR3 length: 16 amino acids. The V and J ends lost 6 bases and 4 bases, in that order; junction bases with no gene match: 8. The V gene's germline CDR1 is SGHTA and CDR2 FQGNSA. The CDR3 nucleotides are TGTGCCAGCAGTCAGGGACTAGCGGGCTCCGCAGATACGCAGTATTTT. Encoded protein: CASSQGLAGSADTQYF.

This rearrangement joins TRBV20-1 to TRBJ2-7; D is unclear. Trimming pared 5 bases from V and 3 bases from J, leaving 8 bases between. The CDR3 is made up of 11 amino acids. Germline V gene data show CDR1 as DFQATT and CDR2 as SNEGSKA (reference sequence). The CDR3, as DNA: TGCAGTGCTTCCTACGTCTACGAGCAGTACTTC. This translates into CSASYVYEQYF.

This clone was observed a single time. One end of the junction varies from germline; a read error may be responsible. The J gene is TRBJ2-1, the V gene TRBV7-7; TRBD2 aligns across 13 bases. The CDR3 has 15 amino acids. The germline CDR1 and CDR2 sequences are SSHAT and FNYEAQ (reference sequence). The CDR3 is CASSPLAGGDNEQFF. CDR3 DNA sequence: TGTGCTAGCAGCCCACTAGCGGGGGGGGACAATGAGCAGTTCTTC.

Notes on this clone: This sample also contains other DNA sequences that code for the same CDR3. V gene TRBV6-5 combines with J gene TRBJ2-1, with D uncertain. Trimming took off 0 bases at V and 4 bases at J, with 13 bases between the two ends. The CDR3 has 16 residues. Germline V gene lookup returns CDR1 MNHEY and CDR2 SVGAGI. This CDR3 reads CASSYSMGSLYNEQFF. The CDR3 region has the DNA TGTGCCAGCAGTTACTCGATGGGAAGTCTTTACAATGAGCAGTTCTTC.